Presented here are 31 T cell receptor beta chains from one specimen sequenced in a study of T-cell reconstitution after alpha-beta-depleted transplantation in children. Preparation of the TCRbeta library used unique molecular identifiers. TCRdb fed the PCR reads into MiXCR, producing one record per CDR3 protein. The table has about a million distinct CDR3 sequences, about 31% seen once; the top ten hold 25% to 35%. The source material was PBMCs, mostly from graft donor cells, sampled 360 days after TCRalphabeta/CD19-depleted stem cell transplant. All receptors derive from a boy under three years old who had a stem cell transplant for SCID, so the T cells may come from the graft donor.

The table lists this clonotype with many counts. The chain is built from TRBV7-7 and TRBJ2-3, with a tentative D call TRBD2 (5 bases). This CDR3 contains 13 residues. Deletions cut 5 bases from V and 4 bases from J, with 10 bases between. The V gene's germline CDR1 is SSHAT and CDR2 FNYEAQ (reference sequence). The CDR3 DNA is TGTGCCAGCAGCCTCCTAGCAGCAGATACGCAGTATTTT. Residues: CASSLLAADTQYF.

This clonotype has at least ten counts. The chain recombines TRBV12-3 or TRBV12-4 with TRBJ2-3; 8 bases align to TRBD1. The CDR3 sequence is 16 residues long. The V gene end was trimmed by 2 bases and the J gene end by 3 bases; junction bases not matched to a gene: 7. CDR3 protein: CASSLTSGGLTDTQYF. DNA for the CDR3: TGTGCCAGCAGTTTAACCTCAGGGGGCTTAACAGATACGCAGTATTTT.

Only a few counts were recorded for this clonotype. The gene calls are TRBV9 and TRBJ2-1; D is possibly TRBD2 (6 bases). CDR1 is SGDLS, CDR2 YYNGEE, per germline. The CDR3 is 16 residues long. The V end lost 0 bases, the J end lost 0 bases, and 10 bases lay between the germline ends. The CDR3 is CASSVDGGSSYNEQFF. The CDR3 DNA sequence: TGTGCCAGCAGCGTAGACGGGGGTAGCTCCTACAATGAGCAGTTCTTC.

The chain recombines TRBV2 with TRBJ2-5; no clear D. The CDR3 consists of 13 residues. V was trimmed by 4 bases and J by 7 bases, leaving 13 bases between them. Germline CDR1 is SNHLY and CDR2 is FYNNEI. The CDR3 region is CASSGVREGTQYF. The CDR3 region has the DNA TGTGCCAGCAGTGGCGTCCGTGAAGGGACCCAGTACTTC.

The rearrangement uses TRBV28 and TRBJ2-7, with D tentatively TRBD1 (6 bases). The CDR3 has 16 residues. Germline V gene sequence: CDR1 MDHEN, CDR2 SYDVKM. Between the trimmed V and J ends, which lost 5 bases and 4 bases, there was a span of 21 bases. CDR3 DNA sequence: TGTGCCAGCAGTCTCCCAGGGATTCTAGGGGGTTACGAGCAGTACTTC. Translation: CASSLPGILGGYEQYF. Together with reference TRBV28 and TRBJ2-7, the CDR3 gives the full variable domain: DVKVTQSSRYLVKRTGEKVFLECVQDMDHENMFWYRQDPGLGLRLIYFSYDVKMKEKGDIPEGYSVSREKKERFSLILESASTNQTSMYLCASSLPGILGGYEQYFGPGTRLTVT.

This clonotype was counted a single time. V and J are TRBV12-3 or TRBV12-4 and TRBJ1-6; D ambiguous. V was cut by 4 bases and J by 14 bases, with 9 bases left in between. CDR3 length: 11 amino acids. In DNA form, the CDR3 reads TGTGCCAGCAGTTCCTCTGGGTCCCTCCACTTT. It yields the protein CASSSSGSLHF.

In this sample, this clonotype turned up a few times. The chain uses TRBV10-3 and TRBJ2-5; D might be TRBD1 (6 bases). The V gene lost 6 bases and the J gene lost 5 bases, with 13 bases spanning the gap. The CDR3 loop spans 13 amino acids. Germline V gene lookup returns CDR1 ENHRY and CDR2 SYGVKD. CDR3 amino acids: CAISRQVYETQYF. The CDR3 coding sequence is TGTGCCATCAGCAGACAGGTTTACGAGACCCAGTACTTC.

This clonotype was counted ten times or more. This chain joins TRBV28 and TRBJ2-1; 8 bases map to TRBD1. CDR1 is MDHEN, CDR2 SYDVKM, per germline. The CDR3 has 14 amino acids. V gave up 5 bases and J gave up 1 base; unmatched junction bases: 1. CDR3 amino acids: CASSRTGSYNEQFF. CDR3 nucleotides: TGTGCCAGCAGTCGGACAGGGTCCTACAATGAGCAGTTCTTC.

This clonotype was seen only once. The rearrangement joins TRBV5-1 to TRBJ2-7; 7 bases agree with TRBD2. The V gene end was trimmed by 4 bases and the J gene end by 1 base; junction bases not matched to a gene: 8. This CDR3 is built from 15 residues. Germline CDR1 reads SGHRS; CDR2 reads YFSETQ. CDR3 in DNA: TGCGCCAGCAGCCCCGCCGGGACTATGTCCTACGAGCAGTACTTC. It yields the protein CASSPAGTMSYEQYF.

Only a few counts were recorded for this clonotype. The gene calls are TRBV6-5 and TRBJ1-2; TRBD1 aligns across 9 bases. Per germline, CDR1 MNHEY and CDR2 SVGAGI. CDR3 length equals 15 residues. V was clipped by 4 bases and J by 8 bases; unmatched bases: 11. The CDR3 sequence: CASSSRTGAAEGYTF. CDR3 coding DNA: TGTGCCAGCAGTTCCAGGACAGGGGCAGCGGAGGGCTACACCTTC.

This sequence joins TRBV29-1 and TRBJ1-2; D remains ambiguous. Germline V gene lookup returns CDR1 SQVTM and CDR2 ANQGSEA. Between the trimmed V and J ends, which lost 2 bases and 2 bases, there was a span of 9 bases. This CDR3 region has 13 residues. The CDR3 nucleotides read TGCAGCGTTGAACTGGAGATCAACTATGGCTACACCTTC. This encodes CSVELEINYGYTF.

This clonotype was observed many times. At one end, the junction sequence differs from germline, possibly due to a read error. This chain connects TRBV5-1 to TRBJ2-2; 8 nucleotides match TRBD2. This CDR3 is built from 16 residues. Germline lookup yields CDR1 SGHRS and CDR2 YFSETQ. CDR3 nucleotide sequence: TGTGCCAGCAGCTTAGTAGCGGGGCTGAACACCGGGGAGCTGTTTTTT. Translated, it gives CASSLVAGLNTGELFF. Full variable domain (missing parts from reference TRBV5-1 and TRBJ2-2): KAGVTQTPRYLIKTRGQQVTLSCSPISGHRSVSWYQQTPGQGLQFLFEYFSETQRNKGNFPGRFSGRQFSNSRSEMNVSTLELGDSALYLCASSLVAGLNTGELFFGEGSRLTVL.

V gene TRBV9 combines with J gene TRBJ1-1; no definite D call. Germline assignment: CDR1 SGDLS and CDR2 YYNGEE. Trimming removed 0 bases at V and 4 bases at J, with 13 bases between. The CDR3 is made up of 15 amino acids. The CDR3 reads CASSVDPGGGTEAFF. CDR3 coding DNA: TGTGCCAGCAGCGTAGACCCGGGCGGAGGCACTGAAGCTTTCTTT.

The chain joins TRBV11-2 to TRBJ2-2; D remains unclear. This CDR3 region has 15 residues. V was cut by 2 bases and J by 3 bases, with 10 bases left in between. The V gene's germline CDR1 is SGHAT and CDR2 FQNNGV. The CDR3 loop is CASSLNSPDTGELFF. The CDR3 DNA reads TGTGCCAGCAGCTTAAACAGTCCAGACACCGGGGAGCTGTTTTTT. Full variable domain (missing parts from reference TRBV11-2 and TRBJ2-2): EAGVAQSPRYKIIEKRQSVAFWCNPISGHATLYWYQQILGQGPKLLIQFQNNGVVDDSQLPKDRFSAERLKGVDSTLKIQPAKLEDSAVYLCASSLNSPDTGELFFGEGSRLTVL.

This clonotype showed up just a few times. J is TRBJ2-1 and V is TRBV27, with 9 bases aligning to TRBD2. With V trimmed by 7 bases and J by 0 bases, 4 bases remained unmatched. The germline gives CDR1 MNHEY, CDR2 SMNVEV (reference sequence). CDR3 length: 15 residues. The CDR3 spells CASTRTSVSYNEQFF. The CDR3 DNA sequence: TGTGCCAGCACCCGGACTAGCGTCTCCTACAATGAGCAGTTCTTC.

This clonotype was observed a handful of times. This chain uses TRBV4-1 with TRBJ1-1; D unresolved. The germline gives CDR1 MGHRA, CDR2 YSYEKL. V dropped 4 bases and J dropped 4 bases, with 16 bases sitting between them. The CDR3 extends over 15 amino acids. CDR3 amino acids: CASSLAPGGFTEAFF. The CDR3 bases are TGCGCCAGCAGCCTAGCCCCGGGAGGCTTCACTGAAGCTTTCTTT.

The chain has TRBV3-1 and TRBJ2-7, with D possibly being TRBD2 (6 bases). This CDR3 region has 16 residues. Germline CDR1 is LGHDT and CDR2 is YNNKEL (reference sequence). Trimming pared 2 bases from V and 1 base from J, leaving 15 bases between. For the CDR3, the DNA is TGTGCCAGCAGCCAATCGGGGGACCTCGGTTCCTACGAGCAGTACTTC. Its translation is CASSQSGDLGSYEQYF.

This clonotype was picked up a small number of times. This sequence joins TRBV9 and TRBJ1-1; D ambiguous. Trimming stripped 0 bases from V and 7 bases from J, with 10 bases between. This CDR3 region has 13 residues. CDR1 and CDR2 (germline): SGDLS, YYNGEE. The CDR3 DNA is TGTGCCAGCAGCGTAGGGGCAAGGTATGAAGCTTTCTTT. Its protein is CASSVGARYEAFF.

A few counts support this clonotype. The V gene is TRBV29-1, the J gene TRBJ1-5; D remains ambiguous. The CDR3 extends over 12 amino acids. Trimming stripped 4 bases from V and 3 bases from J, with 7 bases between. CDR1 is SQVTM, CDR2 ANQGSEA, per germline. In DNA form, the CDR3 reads TGCAGCGTTGGCTCCTCCAATCAGCCCCAGCATTTT. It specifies CSVGSSNQPQHF. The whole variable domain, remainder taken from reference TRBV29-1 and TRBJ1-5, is SAVISQKPSRDICQRGTSLTIQCQVDSQVTMMFWYRQQPGQSLTLIATANQGSEATYESGFVIDKFPISRPNLTFSTLTVSNMSPEDSSIYLCSVGSSNQPQHFGDGTRLSIL.

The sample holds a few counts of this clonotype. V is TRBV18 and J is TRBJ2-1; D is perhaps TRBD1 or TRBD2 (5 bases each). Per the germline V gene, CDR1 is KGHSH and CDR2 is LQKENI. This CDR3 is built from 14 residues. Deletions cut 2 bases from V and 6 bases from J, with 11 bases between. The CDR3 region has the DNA TGTGCCAGCTCACCAACGGGACCATCCAATGAGCAGTTCTTC. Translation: CASSPTGPSNEQFF. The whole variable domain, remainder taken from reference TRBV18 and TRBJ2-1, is NAGVMQNPRHLVRRRGQEARLRCSPMKGHSHVYWYRQLPEEGLKFMVYLQKENIIDESGMPKERFSAEFPKEGPSILRIQQVVRGDSAAYFCASSPTGPSNEQFFGPGTRLTVL.

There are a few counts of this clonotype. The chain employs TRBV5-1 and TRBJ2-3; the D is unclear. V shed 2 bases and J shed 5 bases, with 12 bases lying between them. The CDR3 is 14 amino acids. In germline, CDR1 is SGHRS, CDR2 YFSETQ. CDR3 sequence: CASSFTQAGDTQYF. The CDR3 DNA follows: TGCGCCAGCAGCTTCACCCAAGCTGGAGATACGCAGTATTTT.

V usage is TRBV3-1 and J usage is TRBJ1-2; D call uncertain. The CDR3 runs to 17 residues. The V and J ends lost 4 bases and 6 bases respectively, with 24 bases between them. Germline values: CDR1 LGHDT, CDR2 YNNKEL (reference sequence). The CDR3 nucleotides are TGTGCCAGCAGCCCACAAGGCGGACGGAGACTATTTGATGGCTACACCTTC. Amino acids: CASSPQGGRRLFDGYTF.

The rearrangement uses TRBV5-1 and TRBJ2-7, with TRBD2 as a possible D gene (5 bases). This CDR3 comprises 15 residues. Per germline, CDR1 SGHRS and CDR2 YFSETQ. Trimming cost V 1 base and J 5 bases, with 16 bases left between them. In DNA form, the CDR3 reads TGCGCCAGCAGCTTGTCGGGGATTCAAAGAAACGAGCAGTACTTC. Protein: CASSLSGIQRNEQYF. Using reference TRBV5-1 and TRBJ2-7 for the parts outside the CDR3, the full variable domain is KAGVTQTPRYLIKTRGQQVTLSCSPISGHRSVSWYQQTPGQGLQFLFEYFSETQRNKGNFPGRFSGRQFSNSRSEMNVSTLELGDSALYLCASSLSGIQRNEQYFGPGTRLTVT.

In DNA form, the CDR3 reads TGTGCCAGCAGCCCCAAGACAGGGGGCGATGGCTACACCTTC. This sequence encodes CASSPKTGGDGYTF. This chain connects TRBV7-9 to TRBJ1-2, with 10 nucleotides matching TRBD1. Looked up from germline, CDR1 is SEHNR and CDR2 is FQNEAQ (reference sequence). V lost 5 bases, J lost 6 bases, and 6 bases stayed unmatched. The CDR3 is 14 residues long.

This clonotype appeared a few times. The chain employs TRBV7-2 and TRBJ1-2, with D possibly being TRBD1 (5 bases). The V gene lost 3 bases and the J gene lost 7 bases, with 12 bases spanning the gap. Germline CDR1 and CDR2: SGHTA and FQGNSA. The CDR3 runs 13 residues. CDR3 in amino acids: CASSFRRGPGYTF. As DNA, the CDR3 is TGTGCCAGCAGCTTCAGACGGGGACCTGGCTACACCTTC. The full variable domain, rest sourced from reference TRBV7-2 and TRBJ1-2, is GAGVSQSPSNKVTEKGKDVELRCDPISGHTALYWYRQSLGQGLEFLIYFQGNSAPDKSGLPSDRFSAERTGGSVSTLTIQRTQQEDSAVYLCASSFRRGPGYTFGSGTRLTVV.

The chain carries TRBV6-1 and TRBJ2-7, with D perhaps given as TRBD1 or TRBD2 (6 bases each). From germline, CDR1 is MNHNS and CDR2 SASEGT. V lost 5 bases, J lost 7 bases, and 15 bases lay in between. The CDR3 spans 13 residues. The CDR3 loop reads CASSTGGPKEQYF. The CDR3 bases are TGTGCCAGCAGTACCGGGGGCCCCAAGGAGCAGTACTTC.

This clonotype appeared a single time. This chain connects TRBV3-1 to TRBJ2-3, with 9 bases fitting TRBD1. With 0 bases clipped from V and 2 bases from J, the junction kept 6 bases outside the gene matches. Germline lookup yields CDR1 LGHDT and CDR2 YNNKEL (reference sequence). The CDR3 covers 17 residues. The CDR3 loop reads CASSQDLGTGITDTQYF. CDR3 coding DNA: TGTGCCAGCAGCCAAGATTTGGGGACAGGGATCACAGATACGCAGTATTTT.

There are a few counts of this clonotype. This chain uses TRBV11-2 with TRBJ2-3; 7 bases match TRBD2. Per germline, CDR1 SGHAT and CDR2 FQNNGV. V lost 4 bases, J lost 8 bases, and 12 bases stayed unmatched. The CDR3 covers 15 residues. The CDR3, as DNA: TGTGCCAGCAGCTCCAGCGGGGAGGGGCGCGGTACGCAGTATTTT. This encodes CASSSSGEGRGTQYF.

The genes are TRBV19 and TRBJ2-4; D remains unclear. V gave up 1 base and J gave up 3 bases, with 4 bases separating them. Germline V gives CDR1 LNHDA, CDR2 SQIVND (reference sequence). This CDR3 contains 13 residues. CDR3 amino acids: CASSIADKNIQYF. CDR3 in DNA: TGTGCCAGTAGTATAGCGGACAAAAACATTCAGTACTTC.

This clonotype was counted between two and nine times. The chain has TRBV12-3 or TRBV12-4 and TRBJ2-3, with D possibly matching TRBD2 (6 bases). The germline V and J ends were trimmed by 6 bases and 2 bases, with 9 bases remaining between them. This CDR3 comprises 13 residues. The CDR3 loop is CASREGYTDTQYF. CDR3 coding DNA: TGTGCCAGCAGGGAGGGGTACACAGATACGCAGTATTTT.

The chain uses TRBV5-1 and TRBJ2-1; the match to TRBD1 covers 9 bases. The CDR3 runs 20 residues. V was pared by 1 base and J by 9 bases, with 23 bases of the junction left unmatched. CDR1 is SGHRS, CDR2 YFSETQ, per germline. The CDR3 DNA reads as TGCGCCAGCAGCTTGCGCAGACCGGGACAGGGTACCTCTCGCTCCGGTGAGCAGTTCTTC. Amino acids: CASSLRRPGQGTSRSGEQFF.